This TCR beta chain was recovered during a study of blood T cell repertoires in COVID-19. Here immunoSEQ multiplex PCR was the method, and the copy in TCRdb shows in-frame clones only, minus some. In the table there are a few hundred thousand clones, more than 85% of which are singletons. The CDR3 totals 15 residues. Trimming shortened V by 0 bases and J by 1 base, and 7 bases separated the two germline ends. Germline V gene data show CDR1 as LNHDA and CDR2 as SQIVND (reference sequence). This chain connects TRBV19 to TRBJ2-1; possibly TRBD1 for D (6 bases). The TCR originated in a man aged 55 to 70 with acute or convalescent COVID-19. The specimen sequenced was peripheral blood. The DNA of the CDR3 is TGTGCCAGTAGTATAGATCAGGGGTCCTACAATGAGCAGTTCTTC. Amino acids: CASSIDQGSYNEQFF.